This TCR beta chain was retrieved from a study of human T cells and chemical hapten exposure. This clonotype was counted ten times or more. Time point meaning: pre-sensitization, week 0. Regarding treatment: therapeutic diphenylcyclopropenone sensitization with weekly scalp DPC. Each CDR3 protein is one row after TCRdb ran MiXCR on the RACE reads. The sample contains over 55,000 distinct CDR3 sequences, roughly 10% of which appear only once. The CDR3 sequence is 15 residues long. With 1 base removed from V and 4 bases from J, the gap between germline ends came to 8 bases. Germline V gene data show CDR1 as SGHVS and CDR2 as FQNEAQ.

The sequence was obtained from a middle-aged man with alopecia areata. Some clones in this sample may be carry-over from other donors' samples. The V and J genes are TRBV7-8 and TRBJ1-6, with D possibly being TRBD1 (5 bases). This material consisted of whole blood, taken in connection with sensitization to the hapten diphenylcyclopropenone (DPC). CDR3 region: CASSLVGAYNSPLHF. The CDR3 region has the DNA TGTGCCAGCAGCTTAGTCGGGGCTTATAATTCACCCCTCCACTTT.